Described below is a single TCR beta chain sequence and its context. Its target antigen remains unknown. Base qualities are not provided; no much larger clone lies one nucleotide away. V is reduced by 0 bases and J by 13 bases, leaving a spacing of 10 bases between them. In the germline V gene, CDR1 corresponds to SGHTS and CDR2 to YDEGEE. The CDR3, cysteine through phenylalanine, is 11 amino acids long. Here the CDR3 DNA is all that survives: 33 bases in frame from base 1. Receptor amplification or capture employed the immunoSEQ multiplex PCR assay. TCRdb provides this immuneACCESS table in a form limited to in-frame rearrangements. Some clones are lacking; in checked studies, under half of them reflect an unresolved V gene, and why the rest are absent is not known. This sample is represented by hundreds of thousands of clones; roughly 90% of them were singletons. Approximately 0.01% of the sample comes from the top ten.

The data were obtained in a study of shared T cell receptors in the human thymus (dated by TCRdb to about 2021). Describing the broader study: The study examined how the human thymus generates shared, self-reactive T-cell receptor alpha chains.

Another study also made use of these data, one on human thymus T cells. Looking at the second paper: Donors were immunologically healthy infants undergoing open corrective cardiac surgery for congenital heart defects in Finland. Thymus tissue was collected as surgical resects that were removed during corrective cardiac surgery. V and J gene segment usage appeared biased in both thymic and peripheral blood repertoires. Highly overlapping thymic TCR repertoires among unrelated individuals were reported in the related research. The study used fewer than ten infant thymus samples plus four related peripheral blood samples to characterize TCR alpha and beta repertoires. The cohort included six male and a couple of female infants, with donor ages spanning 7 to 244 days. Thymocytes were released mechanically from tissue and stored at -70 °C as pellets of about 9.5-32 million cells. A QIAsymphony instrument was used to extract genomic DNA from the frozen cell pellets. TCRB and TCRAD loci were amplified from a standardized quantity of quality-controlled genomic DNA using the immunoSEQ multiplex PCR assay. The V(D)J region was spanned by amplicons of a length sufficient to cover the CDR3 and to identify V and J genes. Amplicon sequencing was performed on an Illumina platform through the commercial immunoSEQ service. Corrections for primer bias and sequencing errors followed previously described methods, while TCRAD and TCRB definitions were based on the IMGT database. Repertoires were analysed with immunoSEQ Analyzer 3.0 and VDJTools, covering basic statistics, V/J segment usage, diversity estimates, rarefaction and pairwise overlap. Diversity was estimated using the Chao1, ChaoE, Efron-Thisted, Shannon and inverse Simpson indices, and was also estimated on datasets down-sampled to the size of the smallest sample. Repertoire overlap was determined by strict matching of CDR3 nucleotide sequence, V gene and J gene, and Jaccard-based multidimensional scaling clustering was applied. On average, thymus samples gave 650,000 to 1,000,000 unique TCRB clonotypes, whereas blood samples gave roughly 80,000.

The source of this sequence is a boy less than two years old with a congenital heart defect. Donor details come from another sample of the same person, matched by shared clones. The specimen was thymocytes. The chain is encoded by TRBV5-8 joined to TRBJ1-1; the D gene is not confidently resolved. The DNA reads TGTGCCAGCAGCTTGGCCCAATCGGTTTTCTTT. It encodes CASSLAQSVFF. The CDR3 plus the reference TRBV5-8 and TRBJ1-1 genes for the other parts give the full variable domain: EAGVTQSPTHLIKTRGQQATLRCSPISGHTSVYWYQQALGLGLQFLLWYDEGEERNRGNFPPRFSGRQFPNYSSELNVNALELEDSALYLCASSLAQSVFFGQGTRLTVV.